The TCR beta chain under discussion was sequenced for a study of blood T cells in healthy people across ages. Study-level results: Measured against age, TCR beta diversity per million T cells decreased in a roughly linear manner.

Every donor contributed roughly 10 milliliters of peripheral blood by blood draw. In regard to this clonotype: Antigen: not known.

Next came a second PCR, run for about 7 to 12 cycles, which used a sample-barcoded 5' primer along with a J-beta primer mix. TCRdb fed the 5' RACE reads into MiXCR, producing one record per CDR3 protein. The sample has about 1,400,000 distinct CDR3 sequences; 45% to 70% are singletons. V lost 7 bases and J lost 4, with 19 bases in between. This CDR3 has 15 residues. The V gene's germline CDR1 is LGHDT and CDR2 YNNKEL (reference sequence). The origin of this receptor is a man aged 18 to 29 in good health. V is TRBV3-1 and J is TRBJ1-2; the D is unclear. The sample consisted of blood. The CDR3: CASNPRKGEAYGYTF. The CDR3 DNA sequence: TGTGCCAGCAACCCGAGGAAAGGAGAGGCCTATGGCTACACCTTC. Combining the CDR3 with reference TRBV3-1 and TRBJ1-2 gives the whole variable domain DTAVSQTPKYLVTQMGNDKSIKCEQNLGHDTMYWYKQDSKKFLKIMFSYNNKELIINETVPNRFSPKSPDKAHLNLHINSLELGDSAVYFCASNPRKGEAYGYTFGSGTRLTVV.